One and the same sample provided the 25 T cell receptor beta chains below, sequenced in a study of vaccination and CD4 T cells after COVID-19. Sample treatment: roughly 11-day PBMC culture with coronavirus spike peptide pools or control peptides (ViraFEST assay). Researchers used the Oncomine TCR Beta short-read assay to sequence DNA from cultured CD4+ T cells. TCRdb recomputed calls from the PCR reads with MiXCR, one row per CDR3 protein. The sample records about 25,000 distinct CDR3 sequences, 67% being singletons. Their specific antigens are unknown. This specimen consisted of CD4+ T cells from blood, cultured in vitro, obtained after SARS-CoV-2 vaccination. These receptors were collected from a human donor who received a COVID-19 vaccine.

This chain's CDR3 is CASSLRQAGDTQYF. The CDR3 DNA is TGTGCCAGCAGCCTAAGGCAGGCAGGGGATACGCAGTATTTT. The chain employs TRBV7-3 and TRBJ2-3, with D tentatively TRBD1 (5 bases). This CDR3 has 14 amino acids. V gave up 5 bases and J gave up 6 bases, with 15 bases separating them. Per the germline V gene, CDR1 is SGHTA and CDR2 is FQGTGA.

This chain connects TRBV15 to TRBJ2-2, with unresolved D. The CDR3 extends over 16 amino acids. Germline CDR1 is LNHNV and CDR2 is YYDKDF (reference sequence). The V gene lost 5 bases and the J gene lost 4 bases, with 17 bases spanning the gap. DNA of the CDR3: TGTGCCACCAGCGTTCGACCTTCCCAGCGCACCGGGGAGCTGTTTTTT. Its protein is CATSVRPSQRTGELFF.

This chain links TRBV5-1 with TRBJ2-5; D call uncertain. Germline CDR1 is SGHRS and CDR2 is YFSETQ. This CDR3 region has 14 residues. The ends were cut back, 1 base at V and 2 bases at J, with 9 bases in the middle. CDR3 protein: CASSLRVGQETQYF. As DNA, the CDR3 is TGCGCCAGCAGCTTGAGGGTGGGTCAAGAGACCCAGTACTTC.

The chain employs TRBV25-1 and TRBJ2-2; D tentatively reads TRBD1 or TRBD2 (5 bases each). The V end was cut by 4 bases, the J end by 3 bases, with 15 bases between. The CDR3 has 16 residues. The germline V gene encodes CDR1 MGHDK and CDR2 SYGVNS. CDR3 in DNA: TGTGCCAGCAGTGCATGGGACCCTTCGGACACCGGGGAGCTGTTTTTT. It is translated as CASSAWDPSDTGELFF.

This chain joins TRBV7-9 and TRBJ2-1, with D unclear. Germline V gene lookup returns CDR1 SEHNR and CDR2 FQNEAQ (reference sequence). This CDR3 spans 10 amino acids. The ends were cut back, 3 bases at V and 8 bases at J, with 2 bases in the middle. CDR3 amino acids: CASSLDEQFF. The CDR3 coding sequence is TGTGCCAGCAGCTTGGATGAGCAGTTCTTC.

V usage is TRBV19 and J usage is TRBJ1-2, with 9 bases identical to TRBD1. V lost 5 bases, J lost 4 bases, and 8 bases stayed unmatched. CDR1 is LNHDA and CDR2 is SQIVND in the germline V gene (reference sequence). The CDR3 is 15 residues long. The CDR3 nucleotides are TGTGCCAGTAGTGCAACAGGGGGCCGAGGCTATGGCTACACCTTC. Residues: CASSATGGRGYGYTF.

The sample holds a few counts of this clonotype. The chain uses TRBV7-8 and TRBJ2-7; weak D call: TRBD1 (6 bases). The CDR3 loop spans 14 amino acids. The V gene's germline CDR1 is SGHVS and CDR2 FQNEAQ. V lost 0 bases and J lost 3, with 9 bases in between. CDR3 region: CASSLAQGIYEQYF. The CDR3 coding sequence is TGTGCCAGCAGCTTAGCGCAGGGGATCTACGAGCAGTACTTC. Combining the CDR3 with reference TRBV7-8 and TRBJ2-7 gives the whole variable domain GAGVSQSPRYKVAKRGQDVALRCDPISGHVSLFWYQQALGQGPEFLTYFQNEAQLDKSGLPSDRFFAERPEGSVSTLKIQRTQQEDSAVYLCASSLAQGIYEQYFGPGTRLTVT.

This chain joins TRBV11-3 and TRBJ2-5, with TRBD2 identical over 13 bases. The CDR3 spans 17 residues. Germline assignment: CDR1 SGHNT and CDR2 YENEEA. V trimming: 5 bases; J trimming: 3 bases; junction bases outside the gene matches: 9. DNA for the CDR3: TGTGCCAGCAGCCTTCAACCGGGACTAGCGGGGAAAGAGACCCAGTACTTC. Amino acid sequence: CASSLQPGLAGKETQYF. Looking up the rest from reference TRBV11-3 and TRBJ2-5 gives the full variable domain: EAGVVQSPRYKIIEKKQPVAFWCNPISGHNTLYWYLQNLGQGPELLIRYENEEAVDDSQLPKDRFSAERLKGVDSTLKIQPAELGDSAVYLCASSLQPGLAGKETQYFGPGTRLLVL.

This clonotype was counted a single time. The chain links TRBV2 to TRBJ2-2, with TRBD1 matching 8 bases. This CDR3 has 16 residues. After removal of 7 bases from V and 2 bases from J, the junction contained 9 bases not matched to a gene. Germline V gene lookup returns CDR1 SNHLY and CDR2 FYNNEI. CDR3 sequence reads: CASTKTDRVNTGELFF. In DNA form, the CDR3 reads TGTGCCAGCACCAAGACGGACAGGGTAAACACCGGGGAGCTGTTTTTT.

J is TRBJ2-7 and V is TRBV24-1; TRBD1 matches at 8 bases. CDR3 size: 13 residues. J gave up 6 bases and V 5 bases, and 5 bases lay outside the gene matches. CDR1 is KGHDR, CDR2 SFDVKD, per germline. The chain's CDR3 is CATSAFQGAEQYF. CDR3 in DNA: TGTGCCACCAGTGCCTTTCAGGGGGCCGAGCAGTACTTC.

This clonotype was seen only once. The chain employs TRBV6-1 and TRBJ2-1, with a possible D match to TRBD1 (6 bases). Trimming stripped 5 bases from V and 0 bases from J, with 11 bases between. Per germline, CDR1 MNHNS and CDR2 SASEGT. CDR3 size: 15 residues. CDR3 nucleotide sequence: TGTGCCAGCAGTCGTACAGGGAGCTCCTACAATGAGCAGTTCTTC. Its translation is CASSRTGSSYNEQFF.

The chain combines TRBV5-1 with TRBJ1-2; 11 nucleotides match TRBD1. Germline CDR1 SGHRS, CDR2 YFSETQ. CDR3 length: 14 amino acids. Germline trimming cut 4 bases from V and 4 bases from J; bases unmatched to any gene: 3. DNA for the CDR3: TGCGCCAGCAGCAGCGGACAGGGGGCCTATGGCTACACCTTC. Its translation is CASSSGQGAYGYTF.

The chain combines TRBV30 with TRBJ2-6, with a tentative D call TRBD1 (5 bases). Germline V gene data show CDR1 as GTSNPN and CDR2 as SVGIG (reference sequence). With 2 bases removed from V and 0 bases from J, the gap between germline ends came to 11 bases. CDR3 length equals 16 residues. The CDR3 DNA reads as TGTGCCTGGAGTAAGGGGTACAGCTCTGGGGCCAACGTCCTGACTTTC. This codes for CAWSKGYSSGANVLTF. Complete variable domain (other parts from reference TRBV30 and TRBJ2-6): SQTIHQWPATLVQPVGSPLSLECTVEGTSNPNLYWYRQAAGRGLQLLFYSVGIGQISSEVPQNLSASRPQDRQFILSSKKLLLSDSGFYLCAWSKGYSSGANVLTFGAGSRLTVL.

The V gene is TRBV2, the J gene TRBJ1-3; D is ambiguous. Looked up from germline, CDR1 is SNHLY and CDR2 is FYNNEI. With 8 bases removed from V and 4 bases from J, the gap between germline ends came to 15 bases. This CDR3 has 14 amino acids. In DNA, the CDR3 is TGTGCCAGCCAACCGGGCGGGGAAGGAAACACCATATATTTT. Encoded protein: CASQPGGEGNTIYF.

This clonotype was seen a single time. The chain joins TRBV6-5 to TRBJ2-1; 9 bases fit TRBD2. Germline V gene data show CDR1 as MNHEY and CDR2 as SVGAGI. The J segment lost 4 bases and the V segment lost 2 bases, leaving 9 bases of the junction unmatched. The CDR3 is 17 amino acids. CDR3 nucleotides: TGTGCCAGCAGTTACCCCGGGGCGGGGGGGATTTACAATGAGCAGTTCTTC. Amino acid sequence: CASSYPGAGGIYNEQFF.

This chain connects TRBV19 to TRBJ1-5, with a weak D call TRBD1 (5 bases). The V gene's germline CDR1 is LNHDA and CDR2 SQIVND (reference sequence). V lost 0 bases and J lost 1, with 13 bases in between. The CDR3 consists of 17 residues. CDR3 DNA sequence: TGTGCCAGTAGTATAGATCGGGGGGGGATGAGCAATCAGCCCCAGCATTTT. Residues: CASSIDRGGMSNQPQHF.

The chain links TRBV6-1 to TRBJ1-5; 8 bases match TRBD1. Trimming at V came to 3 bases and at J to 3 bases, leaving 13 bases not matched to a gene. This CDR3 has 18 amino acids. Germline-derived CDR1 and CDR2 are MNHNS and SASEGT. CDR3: CASSDPTFPTGVNQPQHF. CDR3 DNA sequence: TGTGCCAGCAGTGATCCTACGTTCCCGACAGGGGTCAATCAGCCCCAGCATTTT.

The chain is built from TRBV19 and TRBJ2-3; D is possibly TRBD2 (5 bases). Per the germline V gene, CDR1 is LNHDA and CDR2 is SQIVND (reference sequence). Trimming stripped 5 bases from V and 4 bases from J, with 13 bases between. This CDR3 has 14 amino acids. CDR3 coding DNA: TGTGCCAGTAGTCCGCGGGTTCTTTCAGATACGCAGTATTTT. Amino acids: CASSPRVLSDTQYF. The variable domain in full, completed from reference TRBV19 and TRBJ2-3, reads DGGITQSPKYLFRKEGQNVTLSCEQNLNHDAMYWYRQDPGQGLRLIYYSQIVNDFQKGDIAEGYSVSREKKESFPLTVTSAQKNPTAFYLCASSPRVLSDTQYFGPGTRLTVL.

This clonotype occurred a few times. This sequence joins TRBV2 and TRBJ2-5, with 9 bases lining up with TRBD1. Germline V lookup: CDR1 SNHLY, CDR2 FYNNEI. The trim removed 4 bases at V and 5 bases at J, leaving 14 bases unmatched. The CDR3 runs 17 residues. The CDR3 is CASSAQGSGTGMETQYF. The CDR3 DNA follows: TGTGCCAGCAGTGCGCAGGGCTCCGGGACAGGGATGGAGACCCAGTACTTC.

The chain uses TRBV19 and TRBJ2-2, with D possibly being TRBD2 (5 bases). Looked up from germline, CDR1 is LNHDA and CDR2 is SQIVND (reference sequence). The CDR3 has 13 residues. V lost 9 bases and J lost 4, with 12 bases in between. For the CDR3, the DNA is TGTGCCAGCCTTTTCGGAGGCACCGGGGAGCTGTTTTTT. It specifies CASLFGGTGELFF.

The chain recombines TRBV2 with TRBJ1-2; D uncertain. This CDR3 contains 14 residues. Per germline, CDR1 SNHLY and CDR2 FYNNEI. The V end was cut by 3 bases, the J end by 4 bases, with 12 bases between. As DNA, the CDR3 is TGTGCCAGCAGTGAGGTCATACCCTCCTATGGCTACACCTTC. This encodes CASSEVIPSYGYTF.

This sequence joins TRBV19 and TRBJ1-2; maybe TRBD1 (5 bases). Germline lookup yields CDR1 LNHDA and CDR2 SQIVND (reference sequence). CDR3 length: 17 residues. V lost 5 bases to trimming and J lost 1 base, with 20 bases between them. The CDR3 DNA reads TGTGCCAGTAGTGCCTCCGGGGCAGGGATGGGTAACTATGGCTACACCTTC. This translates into CASSASGAGMGNYGYTF. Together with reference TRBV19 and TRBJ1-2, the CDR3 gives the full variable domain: DGGITQSPKYLFRKEGQNVTLSCEQNLNHDAMYWYRQDPGQGLRLIYYSQIVNDFQKGDIAEGYSVSREKKESFPLTVTSAQKNPTAFYLCASSASGAGMGNYGYTFGSGTRLTVV.

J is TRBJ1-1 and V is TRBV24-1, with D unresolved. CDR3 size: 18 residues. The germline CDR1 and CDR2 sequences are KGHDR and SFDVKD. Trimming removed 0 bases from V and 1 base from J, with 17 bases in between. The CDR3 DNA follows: TGTGCCACCAGTGATTTGGGGGTCCACTCGCATTGGAACACTGAAGCTTTCTTT. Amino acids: CATSDLGVHSHWNTEAFF.

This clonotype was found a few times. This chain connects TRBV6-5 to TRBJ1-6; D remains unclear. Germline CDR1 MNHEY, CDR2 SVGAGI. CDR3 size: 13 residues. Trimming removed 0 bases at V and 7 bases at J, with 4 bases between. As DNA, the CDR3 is TGTGCCAGCAGTTACTCGGGGAATTCACCCCTCCACTTT. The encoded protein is CASSYSGNSPLHF.

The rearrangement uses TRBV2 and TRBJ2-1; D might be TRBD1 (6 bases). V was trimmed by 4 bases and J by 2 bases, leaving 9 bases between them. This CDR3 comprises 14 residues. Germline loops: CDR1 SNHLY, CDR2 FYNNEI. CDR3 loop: CASSAQGTYNEQFF. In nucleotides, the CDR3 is TGTGCCAGCAGTGCACAGGGTACCTACAATGAGCAGTTCTTC.